The 30 T cell receptor beta chains given below trace back to one sample, sequenced in a study of T cell responses to AZD1222 COVID-19 vaccine. The assay was immunoSEQ multiplex PCR, and TCRdb's table has in-frame clones only and misses some. In the table there are 97,000 or so clones, almost 85% of which are singletons. The sequences come from peripheral blood, collected on day 0 of AZD1222 vaccination. The receptor source for this set is an adult in good health.

In this sample, this clone turned up once. V is TRBV6-4 and J is TRBJ2-1; D call uncertain. The CDR3 consists of 16 residues. CDR1 and CDR2 (germline): MRHNA, SNTAGT. V lost 2 bases, J lost 0 bases, and 11 bases lay in between. The CDR3: CASSDDLANSYNEQFF. CDR3 sequence (DNA): TGTGCCAGCAGTGACGACTTAGCCAACTCCTACAATGAGCAGTTCTTC.

The J gene is TRBJ1-5, the V gene TRBV7-9; the D is unclear. The germline V and J ends were trimmed by 1 base and 4 bases, with 11 bases remaining between them. The germline CDR1 and CDR2 sequences are SEHNR and FQNEAQ (reference sequence). This CDR3 is 15 amino acids long. CDR3 nucleotides: TGTGCCAGCAGCTTAGGCTCCGGGCCTAATCAGCCCCAGCATTTT. The encoded protein is CASSLGSGPNQPQHF.

This chain connects TRBV6-2 or TRBV6-3 to TRBJ2-7, with unresolved D. This CDR3 region has 14 residues. V was pared by 3 bases and J by 3 bases, with 12 bases between. The germline V gene has CDR1 MNHEY and CDR2 SVGEGT. The CDR3 nucleotides read TGTGCCAGCAGTTATTCCCTGGGGAACTACGAGCAGTACGTC. As protein: CASSYSLGNYEQYV.

For this clone: Germline is not matched at one junction end, which may reflect a read error. The chain combines TRBV2 with TRBJ1-1; TRBD1 is a possible D gene (6 bases). The CDR3 consists of 13 residues. CDR1 is SNHLY and CDR2 is FYNNEI in the germline V gene. The CDR3, as DNA: TGTGCCAGCATTGAAACGTGGGGGGCCGAAGCTTTCTTT. The encoded protein is CASIETWGAEAFF.

V usage is TRBV4-3 and J usage is TRBJ2-3; TRBD1 matches at 10 bases. J was trimmed by 4 bases and V by 5 bases; bases with no gene match: 6. The CDR3 covers 15 residues. Germline V gene data show CDR1 as LGHNA and CDR2 as YSLEER. The CDR3 loop reads CASSVRDRGADTQYF. CDR3 sequence (DNA): TGCGCCAGCAGCGTCCGGGACAGGGGTGCAGATACGCAGTATTTT.

The V call is TRBV11-3, the J call TRBJ2-3, with TRBD2 matching over 9 bases. V was clipped by 3 bases and J by 5 bases; unmatched bases: 6. Germline values: CDR1 SGHNT, CDR2 YENEEA. The length of the CDR3 is 15 residues. DNA of the CDR3: TGTGCCAGCAGCTTCGATAGCGGGAGAAAAGATACGCAGTATTTT. Translation: CASSFDSGRKDTQYF.

The chain employs TRBV11-2 and TRBJ2-5, with TRBD2 identical over 13 bases. The CDR3 is made up of 16 amino acids. The V and J ends lost 1 base and 5 bases, in that order; junction bases with no gene match: 4. Germline CDR1 is SGHAT and CDR2 is FQNNGV. CDR3 bases: TGTGCCAGCAGCTTAGCGGGACTAGCGGGGAGGGAGACCCAGTACTTC. It codes for CASSLAGLAGRETQYF. Combining the CDR3 with reference TRBV11-2 and TRBJ2-5 gives the whole variable domain EAGVAQSPRYKIIEKRQSVAFWCNPISGHATLYWYQQILGQGPKLLIQFQNNGVVDDSQLPKDRFSAERLKGVDSTLKIQPAKLEDSAVYLCASSLAGLAGRETQYFGPGTRLLVL.

This chain links TRBV5-1 with TRBJ2-7, with D maybe TRBD2 (6 bases). This CDR3 is 16 amino acids long. Germline assignment: CDR1 SGHRS and CDR2 YFSETQ. Trimming pared 4 bases from V and 5 bases from J, leaving 22 bases between. The CDR3 DNA reads as TGCGCCAGCAGCCCGGTTAGTGGGGAGGTCCCCCACGAGCAGTACTTC. It encodes CASSPVSGEVPHEQYF.

This clone was picked up one time. The chain has TRBV19 and TRBJ1-2; TRBD1 agrees at 10 bases. CDR3 length equals 16 residues. Trimming took 5 bases from V and 3 from J; bases not matched to a gene: 9. Per the germline V gene, CDR1 is LNHDA and CDR2 is SQIVND (reference sequence). The CDR3 sequence: CASSGPGQGVHYGYTF. The CDR3 bases are TGTGCCAGTAGTGGGCCTGGACAGGGGGTTCACTATGGCTACACCTTC.

V and J are TRBV7-6 and TRBJ2-1; no clear D. Germline V gene data show CDR1 as SGHVS and CDR2 as FNYEAQ. The CDR3 is 13 residues long. V shed 0 bases and J shed 6 bases, with 6 bases lying between them. The CDR3 region is CASSLAGGNEQFF. The DNA of the CDR3 is TGTGCCAGCAGCTTAGCAGGCGGCAATGAGCAGTTCTTC.

The rearrangement uses TRBV24-1 and TRBJ2-1, with D tentatively TRBD2 (7 bases). V gave up 2 bases and J gave up 3 bases, with 13 bases separating them. The length of the CDR3 is 16 residues. Germline V gene data show CDR1 as KGHDR and CDR2 as SFDVKD. The CDR3 bases are TGTGCCACCAGTGATTCCTTCGGGGGGCACTACAATGAGCAGTTCTTC. Its translation: CATSDSFGGHYNEQFF.

The rearrangement links TRBV3-1 (or the pseudogene TRBV3-2) to TRBJ2-2, with D hard to call. CDR1 and CDR2 (germline): LGHDT, YNNKEL (reference sequence). Trimming pared 1 base from V and 3 bases from J, leaving 6 bases between. The CDR3 spans 14 residues. The CDR3 loop reads CASSQVRHTGELFF. CDR3 DNA sequence: TGTGCCAGCAGCCAAGTCAGACACACCGGGGAGCTGTTTTTT.

The chain links TRBV14 to TRBJ1-3; the D is unclear. The CDR3 totals 14 residues. Between the trimmed V and J ends, which lost 0 bases and 6 bases, there was a span of 9 bases. CDR1 is SGHDN and CDR2 is FVKESK in the germline V gene. CDR3 region: CASSQEGRANTIYF. The CDR3, as DNA: TGTGCCAGCAGCCAAGAGGGGAGGGCAAACACCATATATTTT. The entire variable domain, with the rest obtained from reference TRBV14 and TRBJ1-3, is as follows: EAGVTQFPSHSVIEKGQTVTLRCDPISGHDNLYWYRRVMGKEIKFLLHFVKESKQDESGMPNNRFLAERTGGTYSTLKVQPAELEDSGVYFCASSQEGRANTIYFGEGSWLTVV.

This clone was seen a handful of times. This chain uses TRBV6-5 with TRBJ2-7; D ambiguous. The germline gives CDR1 MNHEY, CDR2 SVGAGI. The CDR3 sequence is 12 residues long. Trimming cost V 4 bases and J 5 bases, with 9 bases left between them. CDR3 DNA: TGTGCCAGCAGTTTAAACAGTAACGAGCAGTACGTC. It translates to CASSLNSNEQYV.

This chain connects TRBV7-9 to TRBJ2-4; tentative D call: TRBD2 (6 bases). This CDR3 is built from 16 residues. The V gene lost 1 base and the J gene lost 8 bases, with 18 bases spanning the gap. The germline gives CDR1 SEHNR, CDR2 FQNEAQ (reference sequence). CDR3 in DNA: TGTGCCAGCAGCTTAGGGGGGACCCGAGGCGGGGACATTCAGTACTTC. Translated: CASSLGGTRGGDIQYF.

This chain connects TRBV7-9 to TRBJ2-2; 11 bases match TRBD1. The CDR3 loop spans 17 amino acids. V was pared by 5 bases and J by 5 bases, with 10 bases of the junction left unmatched. Germline CDR1 reads SEHNR; CDR2 reads FQNEAQ (reference sequence). In DNA form, the CDR3 reads TGTGCCAGCAGCGTCCGAGGGACAGGGGGTAGAACCGGGGAGCTGTTTTTT. This translates into CASSVRGTGGRTGELFF.

The chain links TRBV19 to TRBJ1-6; tentatively, D is TRBD1 (6 bases). This CDR3 has 14 amino acids. V was clipped by 6 bases and J by 7 bases, with 13 bases between them. CDR1 and CDR2 from the germline V gene are LNHDA and SQIVND (reference sequence). The CDR3 DNA reads as TGTGCCAGTAGGATGGACAGTGCAAATTCACCCCTCCACTTT. Protein sequence: CASRMDSANSPLHF. Using reference TRBV19 and TRBJ1-6 for the parts outside the CDR3, the full variable domain is DGGITQSPKYLFRKEGQNVTLSCEQNLNHDAMYWYRQDPGQGLRLIYYSQIVNDFQKGDIAEGYSVSREKKESFPLTVTSAQKNPTAFYLCASRMDSANSPLHFGNGTRLTVT.

This sequence joins TRBV5-1 and TRBJ2-5; no reliable D call. The CDR3 is 15 residues long. V lost 2 bases to trimming and J lost 2 bases, with 13 bases between them. Germline V gene data show CDR1 as SGHRS and CDR2 as YFSETQ. The CDR3: CASSFWVAVQETQYF. DNA of the CDR3: TGCGCCAGCAGCTTCTGGGTAGCAGTTCAAGAGACCCAGTACTTC. Together with reference TRBV5-1 and TRBJ2-5, the CDR3 gives the full variable domain: KAGVTQTPRYLIKTRGQQVTLSCSPISGHRSVSWYQQTPGQGLQFLFEYFSETQRNKGNFPGRFSGRQFSNSRSEMNVSTLELGDSALYLCASSFWVAVQETQYFGPGTRLLVL.

V gene TRBV18 combines with J gene TRBJ2-7, with unresolved D. Germline CDR1 is KGHSH and CDR2 is LQKENI. This CDR3 contains 15 residues. V was clipped by 5 bases and J by 2 bases, with 16 bases between them. This CDR3 is CASSITDGITYEQYF. CDR3 coding DNA: TGTGCCAGCTCAATCACTGATGGGATCACCTACGAGCAGTACTTC.

V and J are TRBV7-9 and TRBJ2-7, with 9 nucleotides matching TRBD1. The V segment lost 0 bases and the J segment 5 bases; nucleotides outside the gene matches: 5. Germline V gene lookup returns CDR1 SEHNR and CDR2 FQNEAQ (reference sequence). This CDR3 is 15 amino acids long. The CDR3 DNA is TGTGCCAGCAGCTTAGCTGGACAGGGGAGCGACGAGCAGTACTTC. This translates into CASSLAGQGSDEQYF.

The chain recombines TRBV2 with TRBJ1-6; D might be TRBD1 (5 bases). Trimming took 4 bases from V and 9 from J, leaving 13 bases between them. CDR1 and CDR2 from the germline V gene are SNHLY and FYNNEI. The CDR3 sequence is 14 residues long. This CDR3 is CASSVEGEGSPLHF. The CDR3 nucleotides read TGTGCCAGCAGTGTCGAAGGGGAAGGTTCACCCCTCCACTTT.

V and J are TRBV28 and TRBJ1-4; unclear D gene. Trimming pared 4 bases from V and 8 bases from J, leaving 20 bases between. Germline loops: CDR1 MDHEN, CDR2 SYDVKM. The CDR3 contains 16 residues. CDR3 nucleotide sequence: TGTGCCAGCAGTTCCAGTTACGGAGCGGTGCGGGAAAAACTGTTTTTT. It is translated as CASSSSYGAVREKLFF.

This chain joins TRBV19 and TRBJ1-5; D is unresolved. The CDR3 is 17 amino acids. The germline V gene has CDR1 LNHDA and CDR2 SQIVND (reference sequence). V shed 4 bases and J shed 0 bases, with 16 bases lying between them. CDR3 residues: CASSKRPVGSSNQPQHF. The CDR3 nucleotides read TGTGCCAGTAGTAAGCGACCCGTAGGGAGTAGCAATCAGCCCCAGCATTTT.

The genes are TRBV30 and TRBJ2-5, with TRBD1 as a possible D gene (6 bases). Germline V CDR1 and CDR2: GTSNPN, SVGIG (reference sequence). This CDR3 spans 16 amino acids. Trimming left V 0 bases short and J 5 bases short, with 19 bases between. The CDR3 coding sequence is TGTGCCTGGAGTGTACGGGTTAGCTTTAGGGGGGAGACCCAGTACTTC. It specifies CAWSVRVSFRGETQYF.

The chain has TRBV2 and TRBJ1-5; D is perhaps TRBD1 (5 bases). This CDR3 contains 16 residues. Trimming stripped 6 bases from V and 2 bases from J, with 17 bases between. The germline V gene encodes CDR1 SNHLY and CDR2 FYNNEI. This CDR3 reads CASSEYQWGGNQPQHF. CDR3 sequence (DNA): TGTGCCAGCAGCGAATACCAATGGGGGGGCAATCAGCCCCAGCATTTT.

The genes are TRBV18 and TRBJ1-2, with D possibly matching TRBD1 (5 bases). Germline V lookup: CDR1 KGHSH, CDR2 LQKENI. V was trimmed by 3 bases and J by 1 base, leaving 12 bases between them. The CDR3 is 15 amino acids. The DNA of the CDR3 is TGTGCCAGCTCACCGGTAGCCAGGGATAACTATGGCTACACCTTC. It is translated as CASSPVARDNYGYTF.

This clone has more than one count but fewer than ten. The chain combines TRBV18 with TRBJ2-2, with D hard to call. Trimming shortened V by 2 bases and J by 6 bases, and 10 bases separated the two germline ends. Germline-derived CDR1 and CDR2 are KGHSH and LQKENI. This CDR3 spans 14 amino acids. CDR3 region: CASSPRPEAGELFF. As DNA, the CDR3 is TGTGCCAGCTCACCAAGGCCAGAGGCCGGGGAGCTGTTTTTT.

This chain uses TRBV5-5 with TRBJ1-3, with unresolved D. Germline assignment: CDR1 SGHKS and CDR2 YYEKEE (reference sequence). V lost 4 bases and J 1 base, leaving 9 bases between the germline ends. This CDR3 is 14 amino acids long. The CDR3 DNA sequence: TGTGCCAGCAGCCCTGATATTTCTGGAAACACCATATATTTT. It yields the protein CASSPDISGNTIYF.

This clone occurred a few times. CDR3: CASSIRVGGEAFF. The CDR3 DNA sequence: TGTGCCAGTAGTATTAGGGTGGGGGGTGAAGCTTTCTTT. The chain combines TRBV19 with TRBJ1-1; TRBD1 is a possible D gene (5 bases). Germline CDR1 LNHDA, CDR2 SQIVND (reference sequence). The CDR3 extends over 13 amino acids. Trimming stripped 3 bases from V and 7 bases from J, with 12 bases between.

The chain joins TRBV4-3 to TRBJ1-5; tentatively, D is TRBD1 (6 bases). The CDR3 spans 15 residues. Germline V gene lookup returns CDR1 LGHNA and CDR2 YSLEER. V was trimmed by 5 bases and J by 4 bases, leaving 15 bases between them. DNA of the CDR3: TGCGCCAGCAGCATGACGACAGGACGAAATCAGCCCCAGCATTTT. The encoded protein is CASSMTTGRNQPQHF.